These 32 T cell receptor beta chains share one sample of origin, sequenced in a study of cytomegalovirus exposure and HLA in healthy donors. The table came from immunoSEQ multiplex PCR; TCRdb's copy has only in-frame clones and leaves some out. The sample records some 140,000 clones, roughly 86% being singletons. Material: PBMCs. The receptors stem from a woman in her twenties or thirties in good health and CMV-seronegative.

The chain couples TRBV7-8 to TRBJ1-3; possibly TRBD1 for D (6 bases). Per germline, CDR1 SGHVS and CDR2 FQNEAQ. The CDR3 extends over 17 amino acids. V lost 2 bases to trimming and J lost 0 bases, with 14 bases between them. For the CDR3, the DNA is TGTGCCAGCAGCTTAAGGGACATTATCACCTCTGGAAACACCATATATTTT. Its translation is CASSLRDIITSGNTIYF.

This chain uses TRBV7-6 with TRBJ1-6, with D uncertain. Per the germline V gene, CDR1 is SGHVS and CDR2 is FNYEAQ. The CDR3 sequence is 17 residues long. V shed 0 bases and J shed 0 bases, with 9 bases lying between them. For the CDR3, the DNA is TGTGCCAGCAGCTTAGCCACCCCCGGCTCCTATAATTCACCCCTCCACTTT. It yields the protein CASSLATPGSYNSPLHF. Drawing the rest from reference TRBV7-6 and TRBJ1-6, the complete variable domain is GAGVSQSPRYKVTKRGQDVALRCDPISGHVSLYWYRQALGQGPEFLTYFNYEAQQDKSGLPNDRFSAERPEGSISTLTIQRTEQRDSAMYRCASSLATPGSYNSPLHFGNGTRLTVT.

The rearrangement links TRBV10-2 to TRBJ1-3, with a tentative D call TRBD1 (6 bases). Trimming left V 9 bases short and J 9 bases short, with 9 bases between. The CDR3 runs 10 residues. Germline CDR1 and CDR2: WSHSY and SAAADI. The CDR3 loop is CARGGCTIYF. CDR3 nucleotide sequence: TGCGCCAGAGGGGGTTGCACCATATATTTT.

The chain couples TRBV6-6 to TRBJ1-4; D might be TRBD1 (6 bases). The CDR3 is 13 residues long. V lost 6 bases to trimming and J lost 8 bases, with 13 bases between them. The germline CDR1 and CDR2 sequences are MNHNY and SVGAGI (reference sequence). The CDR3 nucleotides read TGTGCCAGCAGACAGGGCATTAGGGAAAAACTGTTTTTT. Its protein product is CASRQGIREKLFF.

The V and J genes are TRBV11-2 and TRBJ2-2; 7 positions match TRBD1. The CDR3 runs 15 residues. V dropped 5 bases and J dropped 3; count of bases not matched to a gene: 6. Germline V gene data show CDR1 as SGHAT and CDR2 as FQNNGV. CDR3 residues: CASSPRDRDTGELFF. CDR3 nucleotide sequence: TGTGCCAGCAGCCCCAGGGACAGAGACACCGGGGAGCTGTTTTTT.

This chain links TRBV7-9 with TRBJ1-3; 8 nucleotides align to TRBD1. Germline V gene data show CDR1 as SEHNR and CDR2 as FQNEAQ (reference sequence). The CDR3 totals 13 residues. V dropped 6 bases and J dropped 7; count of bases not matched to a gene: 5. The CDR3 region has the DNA TGTGCCAGCAGAGCGACAGGGGAGAACACCATATATTTT. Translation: CASRATGENTIYF.

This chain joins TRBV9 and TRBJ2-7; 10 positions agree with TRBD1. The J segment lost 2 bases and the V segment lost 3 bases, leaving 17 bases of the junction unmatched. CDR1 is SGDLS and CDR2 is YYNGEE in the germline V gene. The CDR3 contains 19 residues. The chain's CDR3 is CASSGGQGENLTNPYEQYF. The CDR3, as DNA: TGTGCCAGCAGCGGAGGACAGGGGGAGAATTTGACGAATCCCTACGAGCAGTACTTC. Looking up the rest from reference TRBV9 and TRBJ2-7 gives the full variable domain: DSGVTQTPKHLITATGQRVTLRCSPRSGDLSVYWYQQSLDQGLQFLIQYYNGEERAKGNILERFSAQQFPDLHSELNLSSLELGDSALYFCASSGGQGENLTNPYEQYFGPGTRLTVT.

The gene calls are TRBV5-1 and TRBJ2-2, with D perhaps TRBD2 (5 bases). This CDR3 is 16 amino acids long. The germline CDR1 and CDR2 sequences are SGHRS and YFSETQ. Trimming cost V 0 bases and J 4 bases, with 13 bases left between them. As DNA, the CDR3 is TGCGCCAGCAGCTTGGCCGGAGGAGGAAGCACCGGGGAGCTGTTTTTT. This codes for CASSLAGGGSTGELFF.

The CDR3 nucleotides read TGTGCCACCAGCAGAGGGATACAGGGGGCTGGGGCCAACGTCCTGACTTTC. Translation gives CATSRGIQGAGANVLTF. This chain links TRBV15 with TRBJ2-6; 8 bases agree with TRBD1. There are 17 residues in the CDR3. In germline, CDR1 is LNHNV, CDR2 YYDKDF (reference sequence). The trim removed 1 base at V and 2 bases at J, leaving 4 bases unmatched.

CDR3: CASSLEGLAGVGYQETQYF. CDR3 in DNA: TGCGCCAGCAGCTTGGAGGGACTAGCGGGGGTGGGGTACCAAGAGACCCAGTACTTC. The rearrangement joins TRBV5-1 to TRBJ2-5, with 14 bases that match TRBD2. Germline assignment: CDR1 SGHRS and CDR2 YFSETQ. This CDR3 contains 19 residues. V trimming: 0 bases; J trimming: 0 bases; junction bases outside the gene matches: 7.

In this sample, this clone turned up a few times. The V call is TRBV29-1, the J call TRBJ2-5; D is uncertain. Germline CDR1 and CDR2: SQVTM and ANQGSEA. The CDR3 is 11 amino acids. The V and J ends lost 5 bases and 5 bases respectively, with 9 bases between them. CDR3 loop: CSVSFSETQYF. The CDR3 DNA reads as TGCAGCGTTTCTTTCTCTGAGACCCAGTACTTC.

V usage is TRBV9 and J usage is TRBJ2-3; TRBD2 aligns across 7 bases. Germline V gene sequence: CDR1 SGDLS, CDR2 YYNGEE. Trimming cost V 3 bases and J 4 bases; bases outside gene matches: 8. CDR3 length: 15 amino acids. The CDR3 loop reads CASSAQGLVADTQYF. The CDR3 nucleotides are TGTGCCAGCAGCGCGCAAGGACTAGTTGCAGATACGCAGTATTTT.

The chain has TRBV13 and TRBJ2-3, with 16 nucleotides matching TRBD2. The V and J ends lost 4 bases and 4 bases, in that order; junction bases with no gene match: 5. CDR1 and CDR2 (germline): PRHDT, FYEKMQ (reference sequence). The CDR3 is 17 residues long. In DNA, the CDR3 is TGTGCCAGCAGCTCTGGGACTAGCGGGGGGGCCGCAGATACGCAGTATTTT. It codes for CASSSGTSGGAADTQYF.

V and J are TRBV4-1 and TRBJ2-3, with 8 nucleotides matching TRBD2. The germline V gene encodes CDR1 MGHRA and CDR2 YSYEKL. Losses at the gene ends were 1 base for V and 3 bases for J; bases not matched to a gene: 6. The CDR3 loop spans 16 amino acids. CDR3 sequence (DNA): TGCGCCAGCAGCCAAGCCCAAGCGGGGGAGACAGATACGCAGTATTTT. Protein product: CASSQAQAGETDTQYF.

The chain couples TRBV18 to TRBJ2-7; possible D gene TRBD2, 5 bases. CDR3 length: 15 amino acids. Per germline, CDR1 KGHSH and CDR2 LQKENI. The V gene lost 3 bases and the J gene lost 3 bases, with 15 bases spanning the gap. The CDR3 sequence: CASSPSPGNNYEQYF. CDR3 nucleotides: TGTGCCAGCTCACCCTCCCCCGGGAACAACTACGAGCAGTACTTC.

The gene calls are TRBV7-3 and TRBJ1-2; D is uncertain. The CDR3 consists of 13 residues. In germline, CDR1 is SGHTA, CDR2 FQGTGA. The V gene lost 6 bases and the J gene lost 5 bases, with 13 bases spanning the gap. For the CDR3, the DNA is TGTGCCAGCAGTCCTAGCCCGGGGTATGGCTACACCTTC. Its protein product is CASSPSPGYGYTF.

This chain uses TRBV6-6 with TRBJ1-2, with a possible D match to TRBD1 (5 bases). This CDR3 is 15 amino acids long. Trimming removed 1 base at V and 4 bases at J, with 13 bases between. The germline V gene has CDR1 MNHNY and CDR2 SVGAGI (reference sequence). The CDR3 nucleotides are TGTGCCAGCAGTTACTTGACCCCGGGGGTCTATGGCTACACCTTC. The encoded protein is CASSYLTPGVYGYTF.

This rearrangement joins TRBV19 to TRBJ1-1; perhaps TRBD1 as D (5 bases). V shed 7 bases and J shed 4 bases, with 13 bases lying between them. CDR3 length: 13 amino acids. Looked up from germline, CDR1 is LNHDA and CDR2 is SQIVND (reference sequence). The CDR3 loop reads CASTRRDSTEAFF. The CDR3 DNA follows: TGTGCCAGTACCCGCAGGGATAGCACTGAAGCTTTCTTT.

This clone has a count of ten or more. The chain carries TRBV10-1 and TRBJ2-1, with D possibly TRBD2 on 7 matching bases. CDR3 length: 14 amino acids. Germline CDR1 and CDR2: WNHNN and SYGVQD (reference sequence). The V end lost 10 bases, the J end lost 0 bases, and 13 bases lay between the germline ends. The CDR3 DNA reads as TGCGCCATCCGGCGGGGGCGCTCCTACAATGAGCAGTTCTTC. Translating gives CAIRRGRSYNEQFF.

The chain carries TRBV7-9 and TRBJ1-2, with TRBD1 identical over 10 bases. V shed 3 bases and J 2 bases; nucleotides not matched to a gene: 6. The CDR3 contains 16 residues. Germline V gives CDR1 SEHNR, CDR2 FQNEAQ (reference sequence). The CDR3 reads CASSFHRTGGNYGYTF. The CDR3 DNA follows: TGTGCCAGCAGCTTTCATCGGACAGGGGGGAACTATGGCTACACCTTC.

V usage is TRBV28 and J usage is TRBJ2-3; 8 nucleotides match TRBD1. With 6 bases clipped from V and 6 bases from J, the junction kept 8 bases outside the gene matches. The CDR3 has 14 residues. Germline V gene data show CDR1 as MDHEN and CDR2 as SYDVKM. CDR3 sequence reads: CASRTGALGDTQYF. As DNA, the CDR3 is TGTGCCAGCAGGACAGGGGCGCTAGGGGATACGCAGTATTTT.

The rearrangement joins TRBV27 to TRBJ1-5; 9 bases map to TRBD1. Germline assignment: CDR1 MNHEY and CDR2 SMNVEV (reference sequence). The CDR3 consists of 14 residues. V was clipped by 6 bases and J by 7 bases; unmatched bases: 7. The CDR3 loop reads CASRLTGGEQPQHF. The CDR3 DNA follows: TGTGCCAGCAGGCTGACAGGGGGTGAGCAGCCCCAGCATTTT.

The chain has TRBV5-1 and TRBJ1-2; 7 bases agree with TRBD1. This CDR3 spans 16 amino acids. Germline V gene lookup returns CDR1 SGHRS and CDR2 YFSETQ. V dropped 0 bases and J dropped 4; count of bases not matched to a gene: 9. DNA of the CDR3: TGCGCCAGCAGCTTGGGGGCGACAGGGCAAATCTATGGCTACACCTTC. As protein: CASSLGATGQIYGYTF. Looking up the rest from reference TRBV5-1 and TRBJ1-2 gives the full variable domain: KAGVTQTPRYLIKTRGQQVTLSCSPISGHRSVSWYQQTPGQGLQFLFEYFSETQRNKGNFPGRFSGRQFSNSRSEMNVSTLELGDSALYLCASSLGATGQIYGYTFGSGTRLTVV.

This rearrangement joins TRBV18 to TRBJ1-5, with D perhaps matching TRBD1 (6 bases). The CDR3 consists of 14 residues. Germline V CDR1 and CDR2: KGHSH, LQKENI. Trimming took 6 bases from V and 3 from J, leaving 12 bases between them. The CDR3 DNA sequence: TGTGCCAGCTCGCCCACAGGGAACAATCAGCCCCAGCATTTT. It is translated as CASSPTGNNQPQHF.

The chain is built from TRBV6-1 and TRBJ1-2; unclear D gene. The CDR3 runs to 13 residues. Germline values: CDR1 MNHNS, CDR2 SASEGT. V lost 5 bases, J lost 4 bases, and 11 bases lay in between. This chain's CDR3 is CASSREVGYGYTF. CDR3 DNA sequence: TGTGCCAGCAGTCGCGAGGTCGGCTATGGCTACACCTTC.

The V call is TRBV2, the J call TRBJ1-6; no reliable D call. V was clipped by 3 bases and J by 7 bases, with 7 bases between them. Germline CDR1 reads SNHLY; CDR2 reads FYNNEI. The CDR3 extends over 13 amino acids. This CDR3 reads CASSDGSNSPLHF. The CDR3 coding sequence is TGTGCCAGCAGTGACGGTTCCAATTCACCCCTCCACTTT.

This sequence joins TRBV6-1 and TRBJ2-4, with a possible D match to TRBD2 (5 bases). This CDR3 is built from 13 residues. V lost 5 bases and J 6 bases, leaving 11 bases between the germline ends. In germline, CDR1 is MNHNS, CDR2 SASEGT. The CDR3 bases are TGTGCCAGCAGTTCCCCGGGGTTAAACATTCAGTACTTC. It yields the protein CASSSPGLNIQYF.

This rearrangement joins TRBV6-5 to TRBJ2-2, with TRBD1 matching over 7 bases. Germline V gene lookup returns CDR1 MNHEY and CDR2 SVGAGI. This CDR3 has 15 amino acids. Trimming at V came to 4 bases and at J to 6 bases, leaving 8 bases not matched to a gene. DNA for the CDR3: TGTGCCAGCAGTTGGTCTGACAGGGCGGCCGGGGAGCTGTTTTTT. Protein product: CASSWSDRAAGELFF.

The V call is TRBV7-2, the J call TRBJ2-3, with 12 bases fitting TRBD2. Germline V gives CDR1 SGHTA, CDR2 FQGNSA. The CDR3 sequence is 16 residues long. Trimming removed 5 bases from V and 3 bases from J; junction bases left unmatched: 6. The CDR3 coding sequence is TGTGCCAGCAGCGCCAAACTAGCGGGGGGAACAGATACGCAGTATTTT. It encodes CASSAKLAGGTDTQYF.

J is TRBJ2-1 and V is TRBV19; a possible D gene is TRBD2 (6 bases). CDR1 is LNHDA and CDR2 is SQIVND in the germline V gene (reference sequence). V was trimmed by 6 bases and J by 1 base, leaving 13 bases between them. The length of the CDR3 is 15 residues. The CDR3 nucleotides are TGTGCCAGTAGACCCGGGAGCGTTTCCTACAATGAGCAGTTCTTC. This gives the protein CASRPGSVSYNEQFF.

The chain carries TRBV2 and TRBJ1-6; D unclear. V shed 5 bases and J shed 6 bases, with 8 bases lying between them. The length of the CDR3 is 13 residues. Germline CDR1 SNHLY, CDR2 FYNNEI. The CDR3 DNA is TGTGCCAGCAGTAACGAAGCTAATTCACCCCTCCACTTT. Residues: CASSNEANSPLHF.

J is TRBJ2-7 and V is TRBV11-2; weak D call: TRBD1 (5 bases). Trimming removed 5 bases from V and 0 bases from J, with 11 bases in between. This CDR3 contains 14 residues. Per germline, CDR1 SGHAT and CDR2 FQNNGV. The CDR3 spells CASSLGPSSYEQYF. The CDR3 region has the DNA TGTGCCAGCAGCCTGGGGCCGAGCTCCTACGAGCAGTACTTC. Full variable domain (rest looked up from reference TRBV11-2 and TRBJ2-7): EAGVAQSPRYKIIEKRQSVAFWCNPISGHATLYWYQQILGQGPKLLIQFQNNGVVDDSQLPKDRFSAERLKGVDSTLKIQPAKLEDSAVYLCASSLGPSSYEQYFGPGTRLTVT.